A selection of T cell receptor beta chains follows, all from one sample in a study of blood T cells in healthy people across ages. Each CDR3 protein is one row after TCRdb ran MiXCR on the 5' RACE reads. This sample carries hundreds of thousands of distinct CDR3 sequences, more than 55% of them seen once, and the ten largest clones take under 30%. Specimen: blood. These receptors came from a man in his forties in good health. Each CDR3 is given with its conserved first and last residue. The D gene is left open where the match is weak. Not every row has a clone size; where given, it reads once, few, many or a size class.

j_call v_call d_call clone_size cdr3_nt cdr3_aa
TRBJ2-1 TRBV12-3/TRBV12-4 TRBD2 NA TGTGCCAGCAGTCTTCGACTAGCGGCTGGGTACAATGAGCAGTTCTTC CASSLRLAAGYNEQFF
TRBJ2-1 TRBV5-1 NA NA TGCGCCAGCAGCTTGGGAGTCTTAATCTCTGAGCAGTTCTTC CASSLGVLISEQFF
TRBJ2-3 TRBV10-3 NA once TGTGCCATCAGTGGCAGAGGTAGCGGAGCGAGCACAGATACGCAGTATTTT CAISGRGSGASTDTQYF
TRBJ2-1 TRBV20-1 TRBD1 NA TGCAGTGCTAAGGGACAGGCGACCTACAATGAGCAGTTCTTC CSAKGQATYNEQFF
TRBJ1-6 TRBV5-1 NA NA TGCGCCAGCAGCACTTATGAAACAGGGCCCGACGGGGATGGCGATTCACCCCTCCACTTT CASSTYETGPDGDGDSPLHF
TRBJ2-1 TRBV20-1 NA once TGCAGTGCTACCAACACCCACGAGGGGGTGATGGATGAGCAGTTCTTC CSATNTHEGVMDEQFF
TRBJ2-5 TRBV5-1 TRBD1 NA TGCGCCAGCAAACAGGGGGCGTTTTCGGAGACCCAGTACTTC CASKQGAFSETQYF
TRBJ2-6 TRBV28 NA NA TGTGCCAGCAGTTTGAGGGCGCGCACTGAAGCTTTC CASSLRARTEAF
TRBJ2-1 TRBV6-2/TRBV6-3 NA NA TGTGCCAGCAGTTACACCCCTATCGGACAGTACAATGAGCAGTTCTTC CASSYTPIGQYNEQFF
TRBJ2-1 TRBV7-2 NA few TGTGCCAGCAGCCGGCCGGGCTCCACATTTAATGAGCAGTTCTTC CASSRPGSTFNEQFF
TRBJ2-7 TRBV6-1 TRBD1 few TGTGCCAGCAGTAAATCCGGGACAGGGGGCGCCTCCTACGAGCAGTACTTC CASSKSGTGGASYEQYF
TRBJ1-2 TRBV6-1 TRBD1 NA TGTGCCAGCAGTGAGCTACAGGGGGTACCTGGCTACACCTTC CASSELQGVPGYTF
TRBJ2-7 TRBV28 NA NA TGTGCCAGCGCCCCTCCCCGGGACCGCTACGAGCAGTACTTC CASAPPRDRYEQYF
TRBJ1-1 TRBV27 NA NA TGTGCCAGCCACCTTAATGCAGGGAGCACTGAAGCTTTCTTT CASHLNAGSTEAFF
TRBJ1-5 TRBV28 TRBD1 NA TGTGCCAGTCTTTCAGGGGGCGCAGCACCGAATCAGCCCCAGCATTTT CASLSGGAAPNQPQHF
TRBJ2-7 TRBV29-1 TRBD2 NA TGCAGCGTTAAAAGGACTAGCGGTTCCTACGAGCAGTACTTC CSVKRTSGSYEQYF
TRBJ2-1 TRBV29-1 TRBD2 few TGCAGCGTTGAATGGAGGGAGTCGACTAGCGGGAGATATGAGCAGTTCTTC CSVEWRESTSGRYEQFF
TRBJ2-7 TRBV4-2 TRBD2 NA TGTGCCAGCAGCCAAGCAAAGCGGGAGTATCTGGGCGAGCAGTACTTC CASSQAKREYLGEQYF
TRBJ2-1 TRBV20-1 NA NA TGCAGTGCCTTAACGGGGGAGCAGTTCTTC CSALTGEQFF
TRBJ2-1 TRBV29-1 NA NA TGCAGCCCGCGGGGAATTCCCAATGAGCAGTTCTTC CSPRGIPNEQFF
TRBJ2-1 TRBV7-2 TRBD1 NA TGTGCCAGCAGCCATAGGGACAGGGGAAATGAGCAGTTCTTC CASSHRDRGNEQFF
TRBJ2-3 TRBV7-2 NA few TGTGCCAGCAGCTCGAGGGGGGGGATTGATACGCAGTATTTT CASSSRGGIDTQYF
TRBJ2-7 TRBV2 TRBD2 NA TGTGCCAGCAGTGGGGGACTAGCGGGGGTCTCCTACGAGCAGTACTTC CASSGGLAGVSYEQYF
TRBJ1-5 TRBV19 NA NA TGTGCCAGTAGACCGGGTTTGGGGAGCAATCAGCCCCAGCATTTT CASRPGLGSNQPQHF
TRBJ2-1 TRBV28 NA NA TGTGCCAGTTATGGGGGGCCCGTGAAAAAGACCCAGTTCTTC CASYGGPVKKTQFF
TRBJ2-7 TRBV7-2 NA NA TGTGCCAGCAGCCCCAGGGGCAGAACCTACGAGCAGTACTTC CASSPRGRTYEQYF
TRBJ2-3 TRBV25-1 TRBD1 few TGTGCCAGCAGTGAGGACAGGGTGACCCTCACAGATACGCAGTATTTT CASSEDRVTLTDTQYF
TRBJ2-5 TRBV14 NA once TGTGCCAGCAGCCCCCTCCGGTGGTATATTGAGACCCAGTACTTC CASSPLRWYIETQYF
TRBJ2-1 TRBV13 NA few TGTGCCAGCAGCGCCGGGGGGCGAAATGAGCAGTTCTTC CASSAGGRNEQFF
TRBJ2-7 TRBV20-1 TRBD1 NA TGCAGTGCTAGTGACAGGGGGCCCTACGAGCAGTACTTC CSASDRGPYEQYF
TRBJ2-3 TRBV7-9 NA once TGTGCCAGCAGCTTAGCCTGGGATACGCAGTATTTT CASSLAWDTQYF
TRBJ2-7 TRBV28 TRBD2 few TGTGCCAGCACCAATCCCACAAGCGGGATAGACGAGCAGTACTTC CASTNPTSGIDEQYF
TRBJ2-1 TRBV12-3/TRBV12-4 NA once TGTGCCAGCAGTTCTTTCACTAGTAGTTACAATGAGCAGTTCTTC CASSSFTSSYNEQFF
TRBJ2-5 TRBV3-1 NA NA TGTGCCAGCAGCCAAGCCGCGGGTGGATGGGAGACCCAGTACTTC CASSQAAGGWETQYF
TRBJ2-7 TRBV5-1 NA NA TGCGCCAGCAGCTGGGACGGCGCCTACGAGCAGTACTTC CASSWDGAYEQYF
TRBJ2-1 TRBV29-1 TRBD1 NA TGCAGCGTTGAAGGCAGGGACAGCCTCCCCTACAATGAGCAGTTCTTC CSVEGRDSLPYNEQFF
TRBJ1-4 TRBV11-2 NA NA TGTGCCAGCAGCTTAGATCGGGGGGGCGCAACTAATGAAAAACTGTTTTTT CASSLDRGGATNEKLFF
TRBJ2-1 TRBV6-4 TRBD2 NA TGTGCCAGCAGTGAGGCTAGCGGACACAATGAGCAGTTCTTC CASSEASGHNEQFF
TRBJ2-4 TRBV28 NA NA TGTGCCAGCAGTCCCCGGCGCGGTCGGGACTTAGCCAAAAACATTCAGTACTTC CASSPRRGRDLAKNIQYF
TRBJ2-1 TRBV27 TRBD2 NA TGTGCCAGCAGTGTACGTGGTCAGCGGGAGGGTATGGTAAATGAGCAGTTCTTC CASSVRGQREGMVNEQFF
TRBJ1-2 TRBV7-9 NA NA TGTGCCAGCAGCATTGAGGGAGGACGGACCCTTAACTATGGCTGCACCTTC CASSIEGGRTLNYGCTF
TRBJ1-2 TRBV6-2/TRBV6-3 TRBD1 few TGTGCCAGCGGCGACCCGACAGGGAGTAACTATGGCTACACCTTC CASGDPTGSNYGYTF
TRBJ2-7 TRBV2 TRBD2 NA TGTGCCAACAGAACTAGCGGGAATTCAGAGCAGTACTTC CANRTSGNSEQYF
TRBJ2-5 TRBV4-3 TRBD2 NA TGCGCCAGCAGCCAAGAATCTAGCGGGGGATACAATGAGCAGTACTTC CASSQESSGGYNEQYF
TRBJ2-1 TRBV7-6 NA NA TGTGCCAGCAGCTTAGCGACGGGGGCGAATGAGCAGTTCTTC CASSLATGANEQFF
TRBJ2-3 TRBV28 TRBD1 few TGTGCCAGCAGTCCCCGGACAGGGGGCTTGAGCACAGATACGCAGTATTTT CASSPRTGGLSTDTQYF